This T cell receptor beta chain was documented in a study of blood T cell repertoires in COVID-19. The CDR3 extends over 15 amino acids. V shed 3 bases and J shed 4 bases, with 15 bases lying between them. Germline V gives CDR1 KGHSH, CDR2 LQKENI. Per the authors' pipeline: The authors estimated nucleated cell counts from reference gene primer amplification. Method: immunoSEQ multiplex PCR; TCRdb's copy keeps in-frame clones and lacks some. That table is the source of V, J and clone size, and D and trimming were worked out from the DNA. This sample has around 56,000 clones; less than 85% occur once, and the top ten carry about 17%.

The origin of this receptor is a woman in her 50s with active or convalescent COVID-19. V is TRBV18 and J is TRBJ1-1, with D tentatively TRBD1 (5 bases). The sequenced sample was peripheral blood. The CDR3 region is CASSPGGARGTEAFF. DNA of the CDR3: TGTGCCAGCTCACCTGGCGGGGCTAGAGGCACTGAAGCTTTCTTT.